What follows are 11 T cell receptor beta chains derived from one specimen sequenced in a study of shared clonotypes between healthy human individuals (dated by TCRdb to the early 2020s). The receptor library was made with the immunoSEQ multiplex PCR assay. Sourced from immuneACCESS, this table was stored by TCRdb with only in-frame sequences that have V and J called. A share of the clones is absent; for the studies checked, an unresolved V gene accounts for under half, and the remainder has no known explanation. The sample yields approximately 2,000,000 clones; over 85% were counted once. The ten largest clones capture 1.5% to 2% of the sample. CD8 naive samples were obtained by positive selection for CCR7 among CD45RO-negative cells, yielding a CD45RA+CCR7+ population from which TemRA cells were excluded. The sequenced sample was naive CD8+ T cells from PBMCs. Sample cell subset or site, as interpreted from the label and publication: CD45RA+CCR7+. These receptors came from a man younger than 35 in good health. Some clones in this sample may be carry-over from other donors' samples.

The chain has TRBV30 and TRBJ1-2; D gene unclear. There are 14 residues in the CDR3. Germline CDR1 and CDR2: GTSNPN and SVGIG (reference sequence). The V and J ends lost 4 bases and 3 bases respectively, with 15 bases between them. The CDR3 reads CAWITHPPYYGYTF. DNA for the CDR3: TGTGCCTGGATAACCCATCCCCCTTACTATGGCTACACCTTC. Full variable domain (outside the CDR3, taken from reference TRBV30 and TRBJ1-2): SQTIHQWPATLVQPVGSPLSLECTVEGTSNPNLYWYRQAAGRGLQLLFYSVGIGQISSEVPQNLSASRPQDRQFILSSKKLLLSDSGFYLCAWITHPPYYGYTFGSGTRLTVV.

The chain has TRBV7-6 and TRBJ2-1, with 7 bases matching TRBD2. Per germline, CDR1 SGHVS and CDR2 FNYEAQ. V shed 1 base and J 4 bases; nucleotides not matched to a gene: 16. CDR3 size: 19 residues. This chain's CDR3 is CASSLGAGSYQTQYNEQFF. The CDR3 nucleotides are TGTGCCAGCAGCTTAGGAGCGGGGAGTTACCAAACCCAATACAATGAGCAGTTCTTC.

As for this clone: Other nucleotide sequences in the sample specify the same CDR3. The CDR3 region is CASSLGGRASYNEQFF. DNA of the CDR3: TGTGCCAGCAGCTTAGGCGGGAGGGCTAGTTACAATGAGCAGTTCTTC. The gene calls are TRBV11-3 and TRBJ2-1; 9 bases map to TRBD2. Germline V gives CDR1 SGHNT, CDR2 YENEEA. The CDR3 consists of 16 residues. The J segment lost 4 bases and the V segment lost 1 base, leaving 5 bases of the junction unmatched. The variable domain in full, with the rest retrieved from reference TRBV11-3 and TRBJ2-1, is EAGVVQSPRYKIIEKKQPVAFWCNPISGHNTLYWYLQNLGQGPELLIRYENEEAVDDSQLPKDRFSAERLKGVDSTLKIQPAELGDSAVYLCASSLGGRASYNEQFFGPGTRLTVL.

The gene calls are TRBV4-1 and TRBJ2-2; a weak D match, TRBD2 (6 bases). The ends were cut back, 0 bases at V and 4 bases at J, with 21 bases in the middle. This CDR3 is built from 19 residues. Per the germline V gene, CDR1 is MGHRA and CDR2 is YSYEKL. CDR3 sequence (DNA): TGCGCCAGCAGCCAAGATGAGAACTTGCGGGATCGGGGCACCGGGGAGCTGTTTTTT. Residues: CASSQDENLRDRGTGELFF.

The chain uses TRBV5-1 and TRBJ2-7; 10 bases align to TRBD2. CDR1 is SGHRS and CDR2 is YFSETQ in the germline V gene. After removal of 5 bases from V and 2 bases from J, the junction contained 10 bases not matched to a gene. CDR3 size: 16 residues. The DNA of the CDR3 is TGCGCCAGCAGTTATATACCACTAGCGGGAACCTACGAGCAGTACTTC. Encoded protein: CASSYIPLAGTYEQYF. Looking up the rest from reference TRBV5-1 and TRBJ2-7 gives the full variable domain: KAGVTQTPRYLIKTRGQQVTLSCSPISGHRSVSWYQQTPGQGLQFLFEYFSETQRNKGNFPGRFSGRQFSNSRSEMNVSTLELGDSALYLCASSYIPLAGTYEQYFGPGTRLTVT.

The chain combines TRBV9 with TRBJ2-1, with 8 bases fitting TRBD2. V lost 4 bases and J lost 6; bases outside the gene matches: 9. The CDR3 extends over 15 amino acids. Germline V gene lookup returns CDR1 SGDLS and CDR2 YYNGEE. This CDR3 reads CASSPPGGGRNEQFF. CDR3 DNA: TGTGCCAGCAGCCCACCGGGGGGGGGCCGCAATGAGCAGTTCTTC.

As regards this clone: Other DNA sequences of this sample code for an identical CDR3. The chain joins TRBV28 to TRBJ1-2; perhaps TRBD1 as D (5 bases). Trimming removed 1 base from V and 6 bases from J, with 9 bases in between. The germline V gene has CDR1 MDHEN and CDR2 SYDVKM. This CDR3 region has 13 residues. The CDR3 region has the DNA TGTGCCAGCAGTTTATCAGGGAGGGATGGCTACACCTTC. Translated: CASSLSGRDGYTF.

This sequence joins TRBV19 and TRBJ1-1; no clear D. Germline loops: CDR1 LNHDA, CDR2 SQIVND (reference sequence). The length of the CDR3 is 14 residues. V was pared by 6 bases and J by 4 bases, with 15 bases between. CDR3 amino acids: CASSPIALGTEAFF. In nucleotides, the CDR3 is TGTGCCAGTAGCCCTATCGCGTTGGGCACTGAAGCTTTCTTT.

This clone was seen a few times. The rearrangement joins TRBV30 to TRBJ2-1; D gene unclear. CDR3 length: 13 amino acids. The V gene's germline CDR1 is GTSNPN and CDR2 SVGIG (reference sequence). Trimming shortened V by 0 bases and J by 2 bases, and 5 bases separated the two germline ends. For the CDR3, the DNA is TGTGCCTGGAGTGTACAGACCTACAATGAGCAGTTCTTC. Residues: CAWSVQTYNEQFF.

V is TRBV7-6 and J is TRBJ1-1; 7 bases map to TRBD1. CDR3 length: 16 amino acids. After removal of 5 bases from V and 0 bases from J, the junction contained 9 bases not matched to a gene. Germline CDR1 reads SGHVS; CDR2 reads FNYEAQ. CDR3 coding DNA: TGTGCCAGCAGCGAGGAGACAGGGAGCATGAACACTGAAGCTTTCTTT. Protein: CASSEETGSMNTEAFF.

The gene calls are TRBV7-3 and TRBJ2-3, with 7 bases aligning to TRBD1. The CDR3 contains 18 residues. The V and J ends lost 4 bases and 1 base, in that order; junction bases with no gene match: 14. CDR1 and CDR2 (germline): SGHTA, FQGTGA. For the CDR3, the DNA is TGTGCCAGCAGCTCCACCAAGACAGGGATCGCTCGCACAGATACGCAGTATTTT. The encoded protein is CASSSTKTGIARTDTQYF.